The present entry profiles one TCR beta chain with its context. This sample was taken from a study of blood T cell repertoires in COVID-19. Original processing methods: Estimates of nucleated cell counts were drawn from the amplification of reference gene primers. The method was immunoSEQ multiplex PCR; TCRdb's version includes in-frame clones alone and lacks a portion of them. From that table come the V and J calls and clone size; the DNA was used to work out D and trimming. The sample has approximately 290,000 clones, around 82% seen once. Sequencing was carried out using peripheral blood. This sequence was found in a person aged 65 to 85 with COVID-19, enrolled during active disease.

CDR3 DNA: TGTGCCAGTAGTACCAAGCAGGGACAGCCCCAGCATTTT. Its translation is CASSTKQGQPQHF. The chain uses TRBV19 and TRBJ1-5, with D perhaps TRBD1 (5 bases). Trimming left V 4 bases short and J 7 bases short, with 11 bases between. Germline V gene data show CDR1 as LNHDA and CDR2 as SQIVND (reference sequence). The CDR3 spans 13 residues.